The entry below describes one TCR beta chain. This sample stems from a study of OX40 agonist ivuxolimab in advanced cancers. Trimming shortened V by 1 base and J by 4 bases, and 5 bases separated the two germline ends. This CDR3 contains 14 residues. CDR1 is MNHEY, CDR2 SMNVEV, per germline (reference sequence). Some clones are missing from TCRdb's copy, which holds only in-frame ones; the method was immunoSEQ multiplex PCR. Among over 100,000 clones listed, 90% were seen once. The source was CD4+ or CD8+ T cells sorted from blood, collected in a trial of the OX40 agonist ivuxolimab. The sequence came from an adult with an advanced solid tumor such as melanoma, head and neck, liver or kidney cancer. V and J are TRBV27 and TRBJ2-6; D unresolved. For the CDR3, the DNA is TGTGCCAGCAGTTTATGGGGAGGGGCCAACGTCCTGACTTTC. Amino acids: CASSLWGGANVLTF.